These T cell receptor beta chains were read from a single sample in a study of vaccination effects on CD4 cells after COVID-19. Their antigen targets remain unknown. Only in-frame clones appear in the TCRdb table, and some are missing; sequencing was by immunoSEQ multiplex PCR. The sample consists of 20,000 or so clones, 76% of them appearing once. Sequencing was performed on CD4+ T cells from PBMCs cultured with HCoV-229E spike peptides, taken after COVID-19 vaccination. These receptors came from a human donor who received a COVID-19 vaccine. The CDR3 runs from the conserved cysteine through the conserved F or W. The order of the fields is V gene, J gene, clone size, CDR3 protein. For some rows the clone size is stated as once, few or many, or as a class when expanded; others skip it.

TRBV12-3/TRBV12-4	TRBJ2-7	NA	CASRRDTGREQYF
TRBV15	TRBJ1-5	NA	CATSRGRQPQHF
TRBV4-1	TRBJ2-5	NA	CASSQGGVETQYF
TRBV13	TRBJ2-1	NA	CASSFRFRDPYNEQFF
TRBV5-1	TRBJ2-3	NA	CASSLGNSGTDTQYF
TRBV11-2	TRBJ1-2	NA	CASSSGQGSSYYGYTF
TRBV18	TRBJ2-5	once	CASSPFITSGRSVATGETQYF
TRBV14	TRBJ2-2	NA	CASSQGLYQQNTGELFF
TRBV2	TRBJ1-1	NA	CASSERGLAEAFF
TRBV7-9	TRBJ2-2	NA	CASSLVGGSRTGELFF
TRBV30	TRBJ2-2	NA	CASPTPSGAGELFF
TRBV4-1	TRBJ2-1	NA	CASSHVGLAGGLVVNEQFF
TRBV11-2	TRBJ2-3	NA	CASSPSASSTDTQYF
TRBV24-1	TRBJ1-5	NA	CATYPPPQQYSNQPQHF
TRBV30	TRBJ1-1	NA	CAWSSAANTEAFF
TRBV9	TRBJ2-3	NA	CASSVAPGAGTDTQYF
TRBV5-1	TRBJ2-7	few	CASGGQSTYEQYF
TRBV6-4	TRBJ2-3	NA	CASSEGSGSTDTQYF
TRBV3-1/TRBV3-2	TRBJ1-1	NA	CASSLTSGAGEAFF
TRBV6-5	TRBJ2-5	few	CASREQGAQETQYF
TRBV30	TRBJ2-1	NA	CAWSELGASGGAGFF
TRBV5-4	TRBJ1-2	NA	CASSSGDTTYGYTF
TRBV5-6	TRBJ2-3	few	CASSLKGEDTQYF
TRBV28	TRBJ1-1	NA	CASSLVHSSLNTEAFF